A single sample is the source of the 3 T cell receptor beta chains below, sequenced in a study of shared clonotypes between healthy human individuals. Repertoires were generated with immunoSEQ multiplex PCR, while TCRdb's copy carries only in-frame clones and drops some. The repertoire has about 1.4 million clones, around 97% of them found once; the top ten carry 0.95% to 1.5%. The sequencing input was naive CD4+ T cells sorted from blood. As for subset: CD45RA+ positively selected. The source of these receptors is a young man in good health.

The chain recombines TRBV30 with TRBJ2-6, with TRBD2 identical over 9 bases. Germline CDR1 GTSNPN, CDR2 SVGIG (reference sequence). The junction had 1 base not matched to a gene; V was cut back by 0 bases and J by 1 base. This CDR3 has 16 amino acids. The CDR3 loop reads CAWSVGLASGANVLTF. The CDR3 coding sequence is TGTGCCTGGAGTGTCGGACTAGCGTCTGGGGCCAACGTCCTGACTTTC.

Comments on this clone: At the DNA level, this CDR3 is encoded by other sequences in the same sample as well. The chain is built from TRBV10-3 and TRBJ2-3; D is uncertain. V was trimmed by 3 bases and J by 3 bases, leaving 7 bases between them. Per the germline V gene, CDR1 is ENHRY and CDR2 is SYGVKD. This CDR3 has 13 amino acids. CDR3 in amino acids: CAISEGGTDTQYF. CDR3 sequence (DNA): TGTGCCATCAGTGAAGGTGGAACAGATACGCAGTATTTT.

As for this clone: The sample has other DNA sequences that encode this CDR3 too. The chain combines TRBV5-1 with TRBJ2-3; 7 bases line up with TRBD2. Germline V lookup: CDR1 SGHRS, CDR2 YFSETQ. V shed 0 bases and J 3 bases; nucleotides not matched to a gene: 4. The CDR3 totals 15 residues. DNA for the CDR3: TGCGCCAGCAGCTTGGCCTTGCGGGGGACAGATACGCAGTATTTT. It specifies CASSLALRGTDTQYF.